This T cell receptor beta chain stems from a study of shared clonotypes between healthy human individuals (dated by TCRdb to about 2020). Background for the entire study: A couple of women and three men aged 18 to 49 years were included in the cohort. For each donor, CD4 naive and CD4 memory were each run on three plates, CD8 naive on two plates, and CD8 memory on one plate. To estimate repertoire size and how much clonotypes are shared between individuals, the study performed deep sequencing of blood TCR repertoires from a few healthy adults. Libraries were prepared and TCR repertoires were sequenced by different laboratories using diverse techniques, in order to increase sequencing depth and limit assay-specific biases. Per donor, leukapheresis produced somewhere between about 0.9 and 9.5 billion PBMCs. Beyond this particular receptor, the publication reports: Compared with non-shared clonotypes, clonotypes shared by all four sorted-subset donors had higher generation probabilities. The small number of donors limited the genetic and exposure-history diversity represented. Sampling was limited to blood, and TCR repertoires in tissue likely differ from TCR repertoires in blood. Naive subsets generally had larger estimated clonotype richness than memory subsets did. Even with the large sequencing depth, rarefaction of the sorted-subset datasets indicated that sequencing was incomplete. Pairwise subsampling led to the expectation that sequencing depth would affect the degree of clonotype sharing among donors. Across a few donors, 4.5% to 6.5% of naive CD4, around 3.5% of naive CD8, around 2.1% of memory CD4, and around 0.4% of memory CD8 clonotypes were shared.

The donors were healthy, HIV-negative adults who had no recently reported acute infections or vaccinations. All donors were Caucasian adults living in Nashville, Tennessee, USA. Magnetic negative selection was used to enrich CD4+ T cells, after which naive cells were positively selected on CD45RA and the negative fraction became the memory subset. Blood was collected by leukapheresis, and PBMCs were isolated by Ficoll-Histopaque density gradient centrifugation and then cryopreserved in liquid nitrogen vapor phase. Analytical flow cytometry was used to check the purity and quantity of each magnetically sorted T cell population. Genomic DNA was isolated from every sorted fraction and measured by UV absorbance on a Nanodrop 2000c. This clone was detected a few times. Its cognate antigen has yet to be identified. Nothing much larger sits one base from this clone, and base qualities are not available.

Using the deep immunoSEQ assay, TCR CDR3 regions were amplified from genomic DNA by multiplex PCR. Extracted genomic DNA from each cell subset was distributed evenly across all wells of several immunoSEQ 96-well plates, and each plate was treated as a replicate. Each replicate PCR for sorted subsets received approximately 220 ng genomic DNA, equal to roughly 29,000 T cell genomes. The purified libraries were quantified using a Qubit 3.0 fluorometer, sized with a Bioanalyzer 2100, and then quantified again using the KAPA Library Quantification kit. Every immunoSEQ 96-well plate was sequenced on a separate single-read 150-cycle Illumina NextSeq 550 flow cell. Under the source paper's analysis protocol: Because the immunoSEQ output included only junctional sequences and no quality scores, the filtering could not be the same as the filtering used for full-length reads. To assign V/J genes and CDR3, sequences were annotated using PyIR, a Python wrapper for IgBLAST v1.9, with IMGT germline references. Any read was removed if the V/J assignment was weak (E-value above 1e-6), the CDR3 was missing, or the read contained stop codons, out-of-frame junctions, or ambiguous translated residues. V3J clonotypes were defined as sequences sharing an identical inferred V gene, J gene, and CDR3 amino acid sequence. Percentage overlap between repertoires was calculated by dividing the number of shared unique clonotypes by the size of the smaller repertoire. RTK rarefaction, the Chao1 estimator, and Recon v2.1 estimates of unobserved clonotypes were used to assess repertoire richness. Generation probabilities were computed with OLGA for all TCRbeta clonotypes obtained by the gDNA method from a handful of donors. This is the immuneACCESS table as TCRdb keeps it, with only in-frame sequences that have V and J called. A part of the clones is gone; compared with another copy, unresolved V genes explain less than half, and the rest is unexplained. V and J calls and clone size are those listed in that table; D and trimming were worked out from the DNA. The sample table shows under 1,100,000 clones, and approximately 72% are seen once. The ten biggest clones cover about 1.5% of the sample.

This TCR was recovered from a man in his late teens or twenties in good health. The material sequenced was memory CD4+ T cells sorted from blood. The label giving this sample's cell subset or site can be read as: CD45RA-negative fraction.

CDR3 region: CASSLSGLGTDTQYF. The nucleotide sequence is TGTGCCAGCAGCTTATCGGGACTAGGGACAGATACGCAGTATTTT. The V and J segments used are TRBV7-2 and TRBJ2-3; 8 bases in between match TRBD2. CDR1 and CDR2 are drawn from the germline V gene: SGHTA, FQGNSA. V and J are trimmed by 2 bases and 3 bases, and the gene matches miss 4 bases of the junction. Taken from cysteine to phenylalanine, the CDR3 has 15 residues. Only the CDR3 part of the read is kept: 45 bases, read in frame from the first base.